This T cell receptor beta chain was recovered during a study of blood T cell repertoires in COVID-19. Study-level background: The United States, Italy and Spain were the sources of the acute and convalescent COVID-19 samples. T cells, B-cell-depleted T cells, or PBMCs supplied cDNA or gDNA.

Per the original methods: Reference gene primer amplification gave nucleated cell count estimates. Data came from immunoSEQ multiplex PCR; TCRdb stores just in-frame clones and leaves some out. V, J and clone size are taken as reported in that table, and D and trimming were inferred from the DNA itself. The data contain roughly 270,000 clones, around 90% of them seen just once; the ten biggest clones take up about 8.5%. This CDR3 has 16 residues. Germline V gives CDR1 SGHAT, CDR2 FQNNGV. Deletions cut 2 bases from V and 8 bases from J, with 19 bases between. Sample: peripheral blood. The receptor's source is a man aged 18-30 years with active or convalescent COVID-19. The chain has TRBV11-2 and TRBJ1-3; D is unresolved. CDR3 residues: CASSLQPGLRGDTIYF. In DNA, the CDR3 is TGTGCCAGCAGCTTACAGCCGGGCCTACGGGGAGACACCATATATTTT.